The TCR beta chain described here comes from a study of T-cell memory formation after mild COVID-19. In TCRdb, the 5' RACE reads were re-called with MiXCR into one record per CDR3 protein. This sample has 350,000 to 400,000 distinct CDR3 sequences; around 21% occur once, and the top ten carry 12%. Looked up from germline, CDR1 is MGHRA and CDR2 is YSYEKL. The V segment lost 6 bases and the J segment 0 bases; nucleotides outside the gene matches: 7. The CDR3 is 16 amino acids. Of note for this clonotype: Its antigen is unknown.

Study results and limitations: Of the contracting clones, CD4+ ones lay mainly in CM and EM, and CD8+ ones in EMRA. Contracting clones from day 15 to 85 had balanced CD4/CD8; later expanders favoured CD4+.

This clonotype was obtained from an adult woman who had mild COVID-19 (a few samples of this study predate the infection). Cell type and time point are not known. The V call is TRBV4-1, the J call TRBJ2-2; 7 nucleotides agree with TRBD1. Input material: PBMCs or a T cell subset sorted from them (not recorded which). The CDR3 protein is CASRPLGQSNTGELFF. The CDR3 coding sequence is TGCGCCAGCAGGCCTCTGGGACAGTCGAACACCGGGGAGCTGTTTTTT.